This T cell receptor beta chain was identified in a study of beta chain features in type 1 diabetes. Study as a whole: Across all samples, over 85 million sorted cells were examined.

Germline values: CDR1 MGHDK, CDR2 SYGVNS. With 4 bases clipped from V and 2 bases from J, the junction kept 10 bases outside the gene matches. The CDR3 is 16 amino acids. Every isolated RNA sample was fully reverse transcribed, so sequencing captured expressed TCRB transcripts. The assay was immunoSEQ multiplex PCR, and TCRdb's table has in-frame clones only and misses some. The sample records 40,000 to 60,000 clones, roughly 63% being singletons. Findings and limits, study-wide: The naive, central memory and Treg TCRB repertoires showed an apparent similarity that was greater among patients than among healthy donors. Insertion counts at VDJ junctions were lower in type 1 diabetes patients, who also showed more deletions there. PCR might preferentially amplify shorter templates, equally in patients and controls. Type 1 diabetes patients showed a moderate but significant shortening of TCRB CDR3s in all four CD4+ subsets.

This clone was seen once. The antigen remains undetermined. The V gene is TRBV25-1, the J gene TRBJ2-5; TRBD1 matches at 7 bases. This TCR came from a woman aged 25-40 years with type 1 diabetes. The material sequenced was stem cell memory CD4+ T cells from blood. The CDR3 here is CASSAPRTGNQETQYF. CDR3 in DNA: TGTGCCAGCAGTGCGCCTCGGACAGGTAATCAAGAGACCCAGTACTTC.